This T cell receptor beta chain was identified during a study of regulatory T cells in long-lasting Graves disease (dated by TCRdb to about 2021). Turning to the overall study: Persistent Graves' disease was defined as antithyroid drug treatment for over 5 years with persistently positive TSH receptor autoantibodies. Peripheral blood TCR sequencing and RNA sequencing compared persistent Graves' disease patients with newly diagnosed Graves' disease patients. The study was registered as a clinical trial and conducted in China. A total of roughly 33 samples were covered by TCR sequencing, comprising approximately 13 persistent and around 20 newly diagnosed Graves' disease patients. On average, persistent Graves' disease patients in the clinical cohort had been on antithyroid drugs for about 10 years. Summary of the overall study and its limitations: The small sample size was acknowledged by the authors as a limitation that may reduce accuracy. Preferential use of TRBV28, TRBJ1-2 and TRBJ2-5 was observed in persistent disease, whereas TRBV20-1 and TRBJ2-1 were favored in newly diagnosed disease. Compared with newly diagnosed patients, patients with persistent Graves' disease had lower TCR Shannon entropy and fewer highly expanded clones, which suggests clonal expansion. Sequencing and analysis were restricted to the TCR beta chain. Peripheral blood alone was examined, since thyroid tissue, which constituted the primary lesion, could not be accessed. Persistent patients shared more public clonotypes among themselves (around 2,500) than newly diagnosed patients did (approximately 870).

Libraries came from multiplex PCR. TCRdb names Illumina HiSeq 4000 as the instrument used. iRepertoire HTBI primers and Arm-PCR amplification of CDR3 regions were used to construct TCR beta libraries. Gel purification was performed on PCR products prior to sequencing. As for how the authors treated the data: Across samples, roughly 60 TRBV and roughly 13 TRBJ segments were identified and used for gene usage analysis of CDR3 amino acid clonotypes. COPE and FqMerger were used to merge filtered high-quality paired reads into contigs. BLAST was used to align contigs to the IMGT TRBV, TRBD and TRBJ reference genes, and CDR3 was defined following IMGT. Highly expanded clones were defined as clonotypes with a frequency above 0.1%. Shannon entropy was used to measure repertoire diversity, and the Gini coefficient was used to measure V-J evenness. Public clonotypes were defined as clonotypes shared by more than one individual. TCRdb reprocessing: public reads trimmed at Q25 with fastp, clones called with MiXCR, in-frame beta chains kept. All rows with the same CDR3 protein become a single entry with the most common DNA and genes. These V and J calls rely on TCRdb rather than the paper's analysis. The sample has a few hundred thousand distinct CDR3 sequences on record, 23% of them singletons. The ten largest clones take up about 26% of the sample.

The V end loses 7 bases and the J end loses 2 bases, and a stretch of 9 bases separates them. Including cysteine and phenylalanine, the CDR3 has 13 amino acids. This entry keeps only the CDR3 DNA: 39 bases, framed from base 1. Per the germline V gene, SGHTA is the CDR1 and FQGNSA is the CDR2. The sample's time point label, in plain terms: persistent/refractory GD, antithyroid drugs over 5 years with positive TRAb. RNA was extracted from PBMCs in TRIzol for both TCR sequencing and RNA sequencing. The diagnosis of Graves' disease followed American Thyroid Association guidelines. Patients for the study were recruited at an endocrinology department in Xi'an, China. From each patient, around 9.3 milliliters of peripheral blood was collected into an EDTA anticoagulant tube. Ficoll Paque Plus density gradient separation was used to isolate PBMCs, and no further T cell sorting was performed. An Agilent 2100 Bioanalyzer and agarose gel were used to check RNA quality, while a NanoDrop 2000 measured RNA concentration.

In regard to this clonotype: The antigen this receptor binds is unknown. Base qualities are not at hand, and no much larger clone is one base apart.

Source: peripheral blood mononuclear cells (PBMCs), taken when the disease was refractory, from a patient treated with antithyroid drugs. The receptor was derived from a female donor with Graves disease. The sequence links TRBV7-2 to TRBJ2-1; TRBD2 is possibly the D segment (5 matching bases). The CDR3 has the sequence CASNPGTYNEQFF. The DNA reads as follows: TGTGCCAGCAACCCGGGAACCTACAATGAGCAGTTCTTC.